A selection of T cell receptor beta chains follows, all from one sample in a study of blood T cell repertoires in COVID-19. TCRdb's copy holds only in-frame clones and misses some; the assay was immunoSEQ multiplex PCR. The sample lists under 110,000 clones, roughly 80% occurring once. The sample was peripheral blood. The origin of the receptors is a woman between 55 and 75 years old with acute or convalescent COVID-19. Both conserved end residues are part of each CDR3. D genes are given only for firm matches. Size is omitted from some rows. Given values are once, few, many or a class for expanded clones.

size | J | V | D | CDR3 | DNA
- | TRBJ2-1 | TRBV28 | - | CASSPNPRRSSYNEQFF | TGTGCCAGCAGTCCCAATCCGCGGCGGAGCTCCTACAATGAGCAGTTCTTC
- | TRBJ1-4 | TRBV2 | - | CASNYQGQTNEKLFF | TGTGCCAGCAATTATCAGGGGCAGACTAATGAAAAACTGTTTTTT
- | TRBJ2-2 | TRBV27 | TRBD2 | CASSNTGLASGELFF | TGTGCCAGCAGCAATACGGGACTAGCAAGCGGGGAGCTGTTTTTT
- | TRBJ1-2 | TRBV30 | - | CAWGDSLYGYTF | TGTGCCTGGGGAGACAGCCTCTATGGCTACACCTTC
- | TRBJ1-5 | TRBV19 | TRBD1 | CASSRGPRGQNQPQHF | TGTGCCAGTAGTCGGGGCCCCAGGGGGCAAAATCAGCCCCAGCATTTT
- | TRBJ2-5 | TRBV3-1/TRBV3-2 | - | CASSHATRAQYF | TGTGCCAGCAGCCATGCCACTCGGGCCCAGTACTTC
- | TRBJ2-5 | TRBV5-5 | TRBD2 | CASSFLAVQETQYF | TGTGCCAGCAGCTTCCTAGCGGTCCAAGAGACCCAGTACTTC
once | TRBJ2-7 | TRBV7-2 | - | CASSFFGTEVRYF | TGTGCCAGCAGCTTTTTCGGGACTGAGGTTCGGTACTTC
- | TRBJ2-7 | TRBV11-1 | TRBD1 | CASSLAGGQGSYEQYF | TGTGCCAGCAGCTTAGCCGGAGGACAGGGAAGCTACGAGCAGTACTTC
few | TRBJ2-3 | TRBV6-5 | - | CASSYSLLIADTQYF | TGTGCCAGCAGTTACTCCTTGTTAATAGCAGATACGCAGTATTTT
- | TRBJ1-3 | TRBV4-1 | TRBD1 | CASSQPGTGVLTGNTIYF | TGCGCCAGCAGCCAACCCGGGACAGGCGTTTTGACTGGAAACACCATATATTTT
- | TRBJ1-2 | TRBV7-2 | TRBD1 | CASSLGQEALGYTF | TGTGCCAGCAGCTTGGGACAGGAGGCCTTAGGCTACACCTTC
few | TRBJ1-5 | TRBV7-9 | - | CASSSSTGNQPQHF | TGTGCCAGCAGCTCCAGCACGGGGAATCAGCCCCAGCATTTT
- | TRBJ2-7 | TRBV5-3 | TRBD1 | CARRMGQGADEQYF | TGTGCCAGAAGAATGGGACAGGGGGCCGACGAGCAGTACTTC
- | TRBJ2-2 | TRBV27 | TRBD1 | CASSRQGANTGELFF | TGTGCCAGCAGCCGACAGGGGGCGAACACCGGGGAGCTGTTTTTT
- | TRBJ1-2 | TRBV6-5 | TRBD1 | CASRWDPQGAYGYTF | TGTGCCAGCAGATGGGACCCTCAGGGGGCCTATGGCTACACCTTC
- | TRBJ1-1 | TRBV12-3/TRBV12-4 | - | CASSNIQGTEAFF | TGTGCCAGCAGTAATATCCAGGGAACTGAAGCTTTCTTT
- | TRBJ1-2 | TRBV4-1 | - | CASSHPGHRNGYGYTF | TGCGCCAGCAGCCATCCGGGACATCGGAACGGCTATGGCTACACCTTC
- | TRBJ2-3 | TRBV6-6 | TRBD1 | CASSGPGQDTDTQYF | TGTGCCAGCAGTGGACCGGGACAGGACACAGATACGCAGTATTTT
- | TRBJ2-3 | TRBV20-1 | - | CSAESTDTQYF | TGCAGTGCAGAGAGCACAGATACGCAGTATTTT
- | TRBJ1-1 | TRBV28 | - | CASSSRLIPNTEAFF | TGTGCCAGCAGTTCGAGACTGATACCGAACACTGAAGCTTTCTTT
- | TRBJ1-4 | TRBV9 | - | CASSPQLVGADEKLFF | TGTGCCAGCAGCCCCCAGTTGGTGGGGGCTGACGAAAAACTGTTTTTT
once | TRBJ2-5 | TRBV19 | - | CASSPRREEETQYF | TGTGCCAGTAGTCCCCGACGGGAAGAAGAGACCCAGTACTTC
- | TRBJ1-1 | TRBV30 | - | CAWRAGWDEAFF | TGTGCCTGGAGGGCGGGATGGGATGAAGCTTTCTTT
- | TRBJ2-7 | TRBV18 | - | CASSPYSYEQYF | TGTGCCAGCTCACCTTACTCCTACGAGCAGTACTTC
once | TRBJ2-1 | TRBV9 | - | CASSSRTTRNEQFF | TGTGCCAGCAGCTCCCGGACTACCCGGAATGAGCAGTTCTTC
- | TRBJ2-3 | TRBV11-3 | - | CASSRTTSTDTQYF | TGTGCCAGCAGCCGGACAACTAGCACAGATACGCAGTATTTT
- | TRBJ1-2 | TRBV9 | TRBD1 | CASSVEGTGGQWRMANYGYTF | TGTGCCAGCAGCGTAGAGGGGACAGGGGGCCAGTGGCGGATGGCTAACTATGGCTACACCTTC
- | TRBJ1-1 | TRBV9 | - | CASSPRDTEAFF | TGTGCCAGCAGCCCCCGGGACACTGAAGCTTTCTTT
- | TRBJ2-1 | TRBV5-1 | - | CASSLGFSSYNEQFF | TGCGCCAGCAGCTTGGGATTCAGCTCCTACAATGAGCAGTTCTTC
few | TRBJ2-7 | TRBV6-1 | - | CASSEARYQGNEQYF | TGTGCCAGCAGTGAAGCAAGGTATCAGGGTAACGAGCAGTACTTC
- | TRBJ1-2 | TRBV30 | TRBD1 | CAWHLTGGLPGYTF | TGTGCCTGGCACCTCACAGGGGGACTCCCCGGCTACACCTTC
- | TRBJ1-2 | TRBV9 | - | CASSAPIEGYRGYTF | TGTGCCAGCAGCGCGCCAATTGAGGGATACCGGGGCTACACCTTC
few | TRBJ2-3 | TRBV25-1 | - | CASSEAGLSTDTQYF | TGTGCCAGCAGTGAAGCGGGCCTTAGCACAGATACGCAGTATTTT
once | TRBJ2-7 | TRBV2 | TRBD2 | CASSGLVVGEQYF | TGTGCCAGCAGCGGACTAGTTGTCGGCGAGCAGTACTTC
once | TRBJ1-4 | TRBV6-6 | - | CASSSLGVEKLFF | TGTGCCAGCAGTTCCTTAGGAGTGGAAAAACTGTTTTTT
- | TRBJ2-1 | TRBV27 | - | CASSSPGGNPYNEQFF | TGTGCCAGCAGCTCCCCCGGGGGTAACCCCTACAATGAGCAGTTCTTC
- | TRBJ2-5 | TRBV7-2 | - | CASSFGPRETQYF | TGTGCCAGCAGCTTCGGTCCCCGGGAGACCCAGTACTTC
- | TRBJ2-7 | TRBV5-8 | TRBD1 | CASSLVPQGDREQYF | TGTGCCAGCAGCTTGGTTCCCCAGGGGGACCGTGAGCAGTACTTC
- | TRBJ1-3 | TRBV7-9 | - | CASSRTSSGNTIYF | TGTGCCAGCAGCCGGACAAGCTCTGGAAACACCATATATTTT
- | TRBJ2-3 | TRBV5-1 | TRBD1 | CASSLTRTGGRADTQYF | TGCGCCAGCAGCTTAACACGGACAGGGGGTAGGGCAGATACGCAGTATTTT
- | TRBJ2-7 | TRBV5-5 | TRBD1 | CASSLTGTGQLSGSSYEQYF | TGTGCCAGCAGCTTGACCGGGACAGGGCAGTTATCGGGGAGCTCCTACGAGCAGTACTTC
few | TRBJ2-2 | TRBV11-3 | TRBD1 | CASSSQGYKAGELFF | TGTGCCAGCAGCTCACAGGGGTATAAGGCCGGGGAGCTGTTTTTT
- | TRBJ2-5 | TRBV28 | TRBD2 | CASSFGGSQETQYF | TGTGCCAGCAGTTTTGGCGGGAGCCAAGAGACCCAGTACTTC
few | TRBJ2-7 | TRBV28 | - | CASSLFGSGEQYF | TGTGCCAGCAGTTTATTCGGGAGCGGCGAGCAGTACTTC
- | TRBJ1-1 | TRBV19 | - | CASSIGRVPTEAFF | TGTGCCAGTAGTATAGGCAGGGTGCCCACTGAAGCTTTCTTT
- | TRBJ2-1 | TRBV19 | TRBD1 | CASSIRAPGQGHNEQFF | TGTGCCAGTAGTATAAGGGCCCCGGGACAGGGGCACAATGAGCAGTTCTTC
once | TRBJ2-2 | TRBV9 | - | CASSVEMRRDTGELFF | TGTGCCAGCAGCGTAGAAATGCGGAGAGACACCGGGGAGCTGTTTTTT
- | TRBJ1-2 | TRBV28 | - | CASSLISGYGYTF | TGTGCCAGCAGTTTGATCAGCGGCTATGGCTACACCTTC
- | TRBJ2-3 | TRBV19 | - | CASSRSGWADTQYF | TGTGCCAGTAGTCGCAGCGGATGGGCAGATACGCAGTATTTT